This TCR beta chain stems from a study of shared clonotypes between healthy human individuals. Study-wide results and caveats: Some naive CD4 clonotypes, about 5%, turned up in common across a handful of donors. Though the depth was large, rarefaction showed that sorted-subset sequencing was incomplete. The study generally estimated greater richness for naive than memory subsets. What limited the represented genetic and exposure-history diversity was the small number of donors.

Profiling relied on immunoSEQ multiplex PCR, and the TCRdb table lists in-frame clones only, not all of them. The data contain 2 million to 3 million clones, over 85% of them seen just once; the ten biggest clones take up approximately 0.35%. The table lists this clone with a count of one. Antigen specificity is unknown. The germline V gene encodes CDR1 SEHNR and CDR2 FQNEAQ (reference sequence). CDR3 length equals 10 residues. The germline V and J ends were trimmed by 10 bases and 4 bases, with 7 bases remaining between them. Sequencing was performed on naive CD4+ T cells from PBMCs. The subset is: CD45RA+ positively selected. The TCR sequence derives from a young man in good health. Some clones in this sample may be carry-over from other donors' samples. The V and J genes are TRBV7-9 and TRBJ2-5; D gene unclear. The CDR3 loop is CATWSETQYF. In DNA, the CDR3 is TGTGCCACATGGTCAGAGACCCAGTACTTC.